This T cell receptor beta chain was sequenced for a study of T cells in Graves' hyperthyroidism and ophthalmopathy. Regarding this clonotype: Relative to the germline gene, one junction end is altered; a read error may explain this.

The germline CDR1 and CDR2 sequences are ENHRY and SYGVKD. This CDR3 has 13 amino acids. RNA transcripts served as the template for amplifying TCR beta CDR3 regions. When the TCR CDR3 underwent first-round RT-PCR, the HTBI primer set was used. One entry per CDR3 protein, called by TCRdb with MiXCR from the multiplex PCR reads. The table lists approximately 560,000 distinct CDR3 sequences, around 16% of them singletons. This sequence joins TRBV10-3 and TRBJ2-7; no clear D. This sequence originates from a woman between 25 and 40 years old with Graves' hyperthyroidism. Sequencing input: blood. CDR3 amino acids: CATSEPATHEQYF. Here the CDR3 DNA reads TGTGCCACCAGTGAACCAGCGACCCACGAGCAGTACTTC.